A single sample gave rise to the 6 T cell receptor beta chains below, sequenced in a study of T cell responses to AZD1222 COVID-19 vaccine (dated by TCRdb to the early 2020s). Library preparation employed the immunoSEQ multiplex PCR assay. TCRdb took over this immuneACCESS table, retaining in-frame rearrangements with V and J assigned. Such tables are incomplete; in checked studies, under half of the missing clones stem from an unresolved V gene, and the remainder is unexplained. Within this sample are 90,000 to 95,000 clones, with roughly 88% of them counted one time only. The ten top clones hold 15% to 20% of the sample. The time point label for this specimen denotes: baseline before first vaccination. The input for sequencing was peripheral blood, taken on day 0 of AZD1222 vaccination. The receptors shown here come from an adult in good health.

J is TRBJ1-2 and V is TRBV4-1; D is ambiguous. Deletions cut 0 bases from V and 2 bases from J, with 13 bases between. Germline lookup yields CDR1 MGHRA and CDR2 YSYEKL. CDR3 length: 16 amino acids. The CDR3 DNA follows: TGCGCCAGCAGCCAAGATTGGGCCACCTTCAACTATGGCTACACCTTC. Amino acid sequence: CASSQDWATFNYGYTF.

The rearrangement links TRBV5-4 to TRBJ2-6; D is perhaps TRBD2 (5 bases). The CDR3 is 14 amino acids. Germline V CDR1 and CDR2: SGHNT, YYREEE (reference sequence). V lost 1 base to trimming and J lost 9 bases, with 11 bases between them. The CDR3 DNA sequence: TGTGCCAGCAGCTTGTATTCTGGAGGCAACGTCCTGACTTTC. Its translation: CASSLYSGGNVLTF. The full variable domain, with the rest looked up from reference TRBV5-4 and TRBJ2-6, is ETGVTQSPTHLIKTRGQQVTLRCSSQSGHNTVSWYQQALGQGPQFIFQYYREEENGRGNFPPRFSGLQFPNYSSELNVNALELDDSALYLCASSLYSGGNVLTFGAGSRLTVL.

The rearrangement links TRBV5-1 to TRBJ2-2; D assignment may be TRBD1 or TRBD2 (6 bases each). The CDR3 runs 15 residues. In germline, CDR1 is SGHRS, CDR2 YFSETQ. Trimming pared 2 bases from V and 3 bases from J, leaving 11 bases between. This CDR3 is CASSLGGRDTGELFF. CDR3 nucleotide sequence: TGCGCCAGCAGCTTAGGGGGGCGCGACACCGGGGAGCTGTTTTTT.

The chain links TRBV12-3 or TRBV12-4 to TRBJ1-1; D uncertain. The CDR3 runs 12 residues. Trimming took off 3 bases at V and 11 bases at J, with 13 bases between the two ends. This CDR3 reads CASSFRSQKAFF. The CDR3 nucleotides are TGTGCCAGCAGTTTCAGGTCGCAGAAGGCTTTCTTT.

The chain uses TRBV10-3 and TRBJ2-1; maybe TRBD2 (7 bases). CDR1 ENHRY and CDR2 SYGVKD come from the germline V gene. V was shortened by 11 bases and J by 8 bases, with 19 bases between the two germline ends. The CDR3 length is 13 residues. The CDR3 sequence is CAASRGATDEQFF. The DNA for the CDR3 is TGTGCCGCCAGTCGGGGGGCCACCGATGAGCAGTTCTTC.

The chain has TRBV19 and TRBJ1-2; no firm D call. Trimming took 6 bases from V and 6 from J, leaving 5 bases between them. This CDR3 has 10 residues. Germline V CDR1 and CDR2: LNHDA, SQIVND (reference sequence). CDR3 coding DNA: TGTGCCAGTAGGGACGATGGCTACACCTTC. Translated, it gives CASRDDGYTF.